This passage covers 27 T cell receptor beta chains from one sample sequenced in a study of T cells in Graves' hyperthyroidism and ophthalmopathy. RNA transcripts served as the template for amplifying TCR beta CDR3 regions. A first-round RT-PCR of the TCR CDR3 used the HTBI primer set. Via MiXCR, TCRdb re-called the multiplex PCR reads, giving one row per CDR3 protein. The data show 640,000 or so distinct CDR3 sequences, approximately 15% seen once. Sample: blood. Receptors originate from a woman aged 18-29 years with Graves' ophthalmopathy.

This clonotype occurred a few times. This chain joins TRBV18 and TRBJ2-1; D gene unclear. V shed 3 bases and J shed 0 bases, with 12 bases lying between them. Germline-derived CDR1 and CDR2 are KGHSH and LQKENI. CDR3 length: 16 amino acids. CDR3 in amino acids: CASSPSLDSSYNEQFF. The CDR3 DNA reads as TGTGCCAGCTCACCCTCTTTGGATAGCTCCTACAATGAGCAGTTCTTC.

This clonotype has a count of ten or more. The CDR3 here is CSASRESGANVLTF. CDR3 in DNA: TGCAGTGCTTCCAGGGAATCTGGGGCCAACGTCCTGACTTTC. The V and J genes are TRBV20-1 and TRBJ2-6; the D gene is possibly TRBD1 (5 bases). The V gene lost 5 bases and the J gene lost 1 base, with 9 bases spanning the gap. The CDR3 is made up of 14 amino acids. Germline-derived CDR1 and CDR2 are DFQATT and SNEGSKA (reference sequence).

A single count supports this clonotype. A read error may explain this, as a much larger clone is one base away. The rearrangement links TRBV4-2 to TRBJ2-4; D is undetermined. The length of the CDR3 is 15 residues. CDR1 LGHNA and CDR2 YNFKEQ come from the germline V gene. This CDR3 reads CASALDGPAINIQYF. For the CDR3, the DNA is TGTGCCAGCGCCTTGGACGGCCCAGCCATAAACATTCAGTACTTC.

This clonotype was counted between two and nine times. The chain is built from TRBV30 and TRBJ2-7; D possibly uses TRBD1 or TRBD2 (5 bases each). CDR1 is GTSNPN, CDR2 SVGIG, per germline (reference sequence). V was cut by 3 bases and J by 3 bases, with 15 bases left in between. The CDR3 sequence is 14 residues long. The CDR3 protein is CAWRYRDRDYEQYF. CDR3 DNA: TGTGCCTGGAGGTACCGGGACCGAGACTACGAGCAGTACTTC.

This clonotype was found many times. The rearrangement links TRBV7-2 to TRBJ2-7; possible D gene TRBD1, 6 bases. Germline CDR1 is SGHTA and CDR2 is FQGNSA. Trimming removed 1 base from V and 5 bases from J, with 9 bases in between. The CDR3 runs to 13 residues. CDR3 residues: CASSLGYRDEQYF. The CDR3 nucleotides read TGTGCCAGCAGCTTAGGGTACAGGGACGAGCAGTACTTC.

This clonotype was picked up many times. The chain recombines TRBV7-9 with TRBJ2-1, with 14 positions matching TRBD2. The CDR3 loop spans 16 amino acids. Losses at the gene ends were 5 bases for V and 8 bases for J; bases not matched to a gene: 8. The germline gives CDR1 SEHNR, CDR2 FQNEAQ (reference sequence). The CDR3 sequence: CASSAVGTSGSYEQFF. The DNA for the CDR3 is TGTGCCAGCAGCGCAGTAGGGACTAGCGGGAGCTATGAGCAGTTCTTC.

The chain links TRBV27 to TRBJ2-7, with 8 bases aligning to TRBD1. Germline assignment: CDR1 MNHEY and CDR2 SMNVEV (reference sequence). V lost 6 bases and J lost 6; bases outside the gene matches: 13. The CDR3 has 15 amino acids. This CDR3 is CASSTTRQGTGEQYF. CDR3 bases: TGTGCCAGCAGCACCACTAGACAGGGGACGGGCGAGCAGTACTTC.

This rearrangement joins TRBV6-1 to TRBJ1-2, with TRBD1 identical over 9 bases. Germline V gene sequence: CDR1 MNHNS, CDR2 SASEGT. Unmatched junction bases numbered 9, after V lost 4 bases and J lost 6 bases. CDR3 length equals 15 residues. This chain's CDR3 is CASSAMGQGKDGYTF. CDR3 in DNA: TGTGCCAGCAGTGCGATGGGACAGGGAAAAGATGGCTACACCTTC.

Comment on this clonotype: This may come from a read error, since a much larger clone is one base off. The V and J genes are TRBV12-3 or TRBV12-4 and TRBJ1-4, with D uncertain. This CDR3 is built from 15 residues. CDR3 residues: CVSSFDGTYNEKLFF. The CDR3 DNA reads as TGTGTCAGCAGCTTCGACGGCACCTATAATGAAAAACTGTTTTTT.

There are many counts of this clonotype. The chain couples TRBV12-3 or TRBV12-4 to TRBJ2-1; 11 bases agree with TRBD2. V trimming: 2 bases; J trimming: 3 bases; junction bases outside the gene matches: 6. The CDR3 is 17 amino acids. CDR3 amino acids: CASSLSSGLAVYNEQFF. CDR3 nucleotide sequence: TGTGCCAGCAGTTTAAGCTCGGGACTAGCGGTCTACAATGAGCAGTTCTTC.

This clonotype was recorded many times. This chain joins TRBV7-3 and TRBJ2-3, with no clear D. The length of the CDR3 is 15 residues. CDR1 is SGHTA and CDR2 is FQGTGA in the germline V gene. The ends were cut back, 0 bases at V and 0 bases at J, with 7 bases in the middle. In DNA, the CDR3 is TGTGCCAGCAGCTTAACTCCACAGAGCACAGATACGCAGTATTTT. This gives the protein CASSLTPQSTDTQYF.

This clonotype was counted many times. For the CDR3, the DNA is TGTGCCAGCAGTTACGGAGCCGGGACTACCGCCTACGAGCAGTACTTC. Amino acid sequence: CASSYGAGTTAYEQYF. V usage is TRBV6-2 or TRBV6-3 and J usage is TRBJ2-7; TRBD2 aligns across 7 bases. The ends lost 2 bases at V and 2 bases at J; junction bases unmatched: 9. The CDR3 spans 16 residues. Germline-derived CDR1 and CDR2 are MNHEY and SVGEGT.

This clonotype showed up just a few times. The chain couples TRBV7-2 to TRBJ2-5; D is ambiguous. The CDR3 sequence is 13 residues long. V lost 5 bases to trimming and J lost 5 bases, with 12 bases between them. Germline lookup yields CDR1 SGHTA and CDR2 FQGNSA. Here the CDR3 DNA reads TGTGCCAGCAGCACGGGTCTAGTGGAGACCCAGTACTTC. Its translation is CASSTGLVETQYF.

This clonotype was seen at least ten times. The CDR3 spells CASSLARQGNGAGELFF. CDR3 DNA: TGTGCCAGCAGTTTGGCCAGACAGGGGAACGGCGCCGGGGAGCTGTTTTTT. The J gene is TRBJ2-2, the V gene TRBV28; 8 bases map to TRBD1. Germline CDR1 MDHEN, CDR2 SYDVKM. This CDR3 is built from 17 residues. Losses at the gene ends were 3 bases for V and 6 bases for J; bases not matched to a gene: 12. The full variable domain, rest sourced from reference TRBV28 and TRBJ2-2, is DVKVTQSSRYLVKRTGEKVFLECVQDMDHENMFWYRQDPGLGLRLIYFSYDVKMKEKGDIPEGYSVSREKKERFSLILESASTNQTSMYLCASSLARQGNGAGELFFGEGSRLTVL.

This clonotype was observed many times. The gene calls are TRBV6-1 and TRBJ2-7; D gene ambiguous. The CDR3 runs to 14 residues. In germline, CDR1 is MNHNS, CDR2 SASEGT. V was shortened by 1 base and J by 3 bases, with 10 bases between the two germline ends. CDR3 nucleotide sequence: TGTGCCAGCAGTGAAGGTCTGACTCTCTACGAGCAGTACTTC. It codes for CASSEGLTLYEQYF.

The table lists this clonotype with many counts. CDR3 coding DNA: TGCAGCGTTTCACATCGGTGGGGCACAGATACGCAGTATTTT. It is translated as CSVSHRWGTDTQYF. This chain links TRBV29-1 with TRBJ2-3; D is ambiguous. The V end lost 5 bases, the J end lost 1 base, and 13 bases lay between the germline ends. Germline V lookup: CDR1 SQVTM, CDR2 ANQGSEA. The CDR3 covers 14 residues.

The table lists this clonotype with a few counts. The CDR3 coding sequence is TGTGCCAGCAGTATGCAGGGGGCAGGGGCCAACGTCCTGACTTTC. It encodes CASSMQGAGANVLTF. This chain links TRBV6-1 with TRBJ2-6; 8 bases line up with TRBD1. The CDR3 loop spans 15 amino acids. The germline V gene encodes CDR1 MNHNS and CDR2 SASEGT. The V gene end was trimmed by 5 bases and the J gene end by 4 bases; junction bases not matched to a gene: 4.

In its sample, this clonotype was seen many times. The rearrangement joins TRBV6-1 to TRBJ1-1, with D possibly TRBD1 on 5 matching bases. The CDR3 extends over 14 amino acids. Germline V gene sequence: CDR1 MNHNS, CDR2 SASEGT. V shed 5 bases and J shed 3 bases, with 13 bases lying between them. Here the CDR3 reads CASSNSGTYTEAFF. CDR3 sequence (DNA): TGTGCCAGCAGTAACTCAGGGACCTACACTGAAGCTTTCTTT.

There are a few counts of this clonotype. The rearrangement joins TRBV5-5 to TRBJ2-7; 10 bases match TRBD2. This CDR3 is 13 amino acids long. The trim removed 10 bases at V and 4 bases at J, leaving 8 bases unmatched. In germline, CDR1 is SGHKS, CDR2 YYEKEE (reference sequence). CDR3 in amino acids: CAGSSGSGYEQYF. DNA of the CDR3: TGTGCCGGATCTAGCGGGAGTGGGTACGAGCAGTACTTC.

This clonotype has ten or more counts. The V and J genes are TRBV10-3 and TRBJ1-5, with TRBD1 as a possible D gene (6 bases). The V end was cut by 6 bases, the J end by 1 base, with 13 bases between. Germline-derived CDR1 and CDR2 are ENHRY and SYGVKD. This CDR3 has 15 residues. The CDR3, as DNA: TGTGCCATCAGCACAGGGATTGAAAGCAATCAGCCCCAGCATTTT. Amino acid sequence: CAISTGIESNQPQHF.

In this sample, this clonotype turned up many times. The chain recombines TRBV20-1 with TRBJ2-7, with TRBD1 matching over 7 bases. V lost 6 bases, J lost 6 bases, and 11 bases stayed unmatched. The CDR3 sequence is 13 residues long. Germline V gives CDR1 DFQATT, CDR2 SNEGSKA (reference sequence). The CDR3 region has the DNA TGCAGTGCGTCCGGGACAGAGGGGTCCGAGCAGTACTTC. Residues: CSASGTEGSEQYF.

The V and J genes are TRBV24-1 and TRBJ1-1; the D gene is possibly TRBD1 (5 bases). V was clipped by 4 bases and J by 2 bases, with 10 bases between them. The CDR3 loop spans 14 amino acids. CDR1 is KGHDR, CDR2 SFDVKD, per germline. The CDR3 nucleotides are TGTGCCACCAGTGAGGGTTGGGGCAACACTGAAGCTTTCTTT. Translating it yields CATSEGWGNTEAFF.

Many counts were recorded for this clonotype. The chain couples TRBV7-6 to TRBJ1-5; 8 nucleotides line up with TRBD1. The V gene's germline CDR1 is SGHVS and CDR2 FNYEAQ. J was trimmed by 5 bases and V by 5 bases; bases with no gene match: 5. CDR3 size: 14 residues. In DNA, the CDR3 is TGTGCCAGCAGCATTAGACAGGGGCATCAGCCCCAGCATTTT. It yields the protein CASSIRQGHQPQHF.

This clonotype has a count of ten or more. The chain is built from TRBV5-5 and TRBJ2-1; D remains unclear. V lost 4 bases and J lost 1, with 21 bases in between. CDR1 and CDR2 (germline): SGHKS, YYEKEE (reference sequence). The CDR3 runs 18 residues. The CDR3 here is CASSENPLQRMSYNEQFF. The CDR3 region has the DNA TGTGCCAGCAGCGAAAACCCCCTGCAGAGAATGTCCTACAATGAGCAGTTCTTC.

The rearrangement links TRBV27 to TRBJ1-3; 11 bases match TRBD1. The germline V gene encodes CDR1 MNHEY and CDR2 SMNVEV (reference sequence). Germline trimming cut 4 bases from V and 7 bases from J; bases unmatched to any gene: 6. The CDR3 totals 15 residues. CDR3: CASSSGTGGRNTIYF. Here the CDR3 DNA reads TGTGCCAGCAGTTCCGGGACAGGGGGTAGGAACACCATATATTTT.

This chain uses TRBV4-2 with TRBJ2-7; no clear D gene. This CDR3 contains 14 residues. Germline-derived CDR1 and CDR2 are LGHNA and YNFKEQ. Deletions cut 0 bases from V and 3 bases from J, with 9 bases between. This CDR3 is CASSQEHGRYEQYF. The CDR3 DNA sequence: TGTGCCAGCAGCCAAGAGCACGGTCGCTACGAGCAGTACTTC.

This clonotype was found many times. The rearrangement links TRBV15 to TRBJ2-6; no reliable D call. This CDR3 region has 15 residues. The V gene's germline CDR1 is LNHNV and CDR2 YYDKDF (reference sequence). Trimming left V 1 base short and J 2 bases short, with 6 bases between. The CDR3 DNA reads TGTGCCACCAGCAGAGCATCGCCTGGGGCCAACGTCCTGACTTTC. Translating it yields CATSRASPGANVLTF.